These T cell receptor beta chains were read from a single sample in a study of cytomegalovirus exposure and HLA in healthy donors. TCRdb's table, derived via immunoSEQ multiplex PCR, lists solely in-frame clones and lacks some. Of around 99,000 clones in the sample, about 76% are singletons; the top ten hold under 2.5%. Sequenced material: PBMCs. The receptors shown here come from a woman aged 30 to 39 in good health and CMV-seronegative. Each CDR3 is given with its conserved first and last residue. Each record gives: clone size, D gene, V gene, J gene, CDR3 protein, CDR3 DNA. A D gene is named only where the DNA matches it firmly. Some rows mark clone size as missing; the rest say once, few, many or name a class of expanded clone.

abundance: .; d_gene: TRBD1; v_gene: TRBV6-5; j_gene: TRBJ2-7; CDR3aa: CASTRGPEQYF; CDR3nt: TGTGCCAGCACTAGGGGGCCCGAGCAGTACTTC
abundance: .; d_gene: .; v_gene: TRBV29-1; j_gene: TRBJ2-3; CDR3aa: CSVDSGADTQYF; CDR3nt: TGCAGCGTTGACTCAGGGGCAGATACGCAGTATTTT
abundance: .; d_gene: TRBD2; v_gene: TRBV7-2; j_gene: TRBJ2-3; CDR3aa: CASSFHRLASFTDTQYF; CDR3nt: TGTGCCAGCAGCTTTCATAGACTAGCCTCTTTCACAGATACGCAGTATTTT
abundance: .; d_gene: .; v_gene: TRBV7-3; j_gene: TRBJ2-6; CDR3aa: CASSPAGAGANVLTF; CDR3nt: TGTGCCAGCAGCCCGGCAGGTGCTGGGGCCAACGTCCTGACTTTC
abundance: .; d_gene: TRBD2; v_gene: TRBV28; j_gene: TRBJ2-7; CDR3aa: CASSLPSAGYEQYF; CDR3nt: TGTGCCAGCAGTTTACCCTCAGCGGGGTACGAGCAGTACTTC
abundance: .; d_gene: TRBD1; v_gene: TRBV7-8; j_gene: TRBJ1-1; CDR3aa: CASSPRTGGEGTEAFF; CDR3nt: TGTGCCAGCAGCCCTAGAACAGGGGGCGAAGGGACTGAAGCTTTCTTT
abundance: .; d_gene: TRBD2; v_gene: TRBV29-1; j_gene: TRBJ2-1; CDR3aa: CSVGKAGPANEQFF; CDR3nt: TGCAGCGTTGGGAAAGCGGGACCGGCCAATGAGCAGTTCTTC
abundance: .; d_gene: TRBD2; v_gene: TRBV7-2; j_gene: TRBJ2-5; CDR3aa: CASSPTEGGRTQYF; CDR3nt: TGTGCCAGCAGCCCGACCGAGGGAGGGAGGACCCAGTACTTC
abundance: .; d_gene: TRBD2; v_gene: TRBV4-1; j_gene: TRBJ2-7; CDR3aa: CASSQGTSGNYEQYF; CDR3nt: TGCGCCAGCAGCCAAGGGACTAGCGGGAACTACGAGCAGTACTTC
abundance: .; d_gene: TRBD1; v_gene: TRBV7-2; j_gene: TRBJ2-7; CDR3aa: CASSFRTGEHYEQYF; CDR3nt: TGTGCCAGCAGCTTCAGGACAGGAGAACATTACGAGCAGTACTTC
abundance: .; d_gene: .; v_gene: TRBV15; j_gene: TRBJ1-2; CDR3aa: CATSRATGLGYGYTF; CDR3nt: TGTGCCACCAGCAGAGCCACAGGGCTTGGCTATGGCTACACCTTC
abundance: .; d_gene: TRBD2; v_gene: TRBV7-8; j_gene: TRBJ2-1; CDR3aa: CASSLGRAGGPNEQFF; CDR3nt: TGTGCCAGCAGCTTAGGGCGGGCGGGAGGGCCGAATGAGCAGTTCTTC
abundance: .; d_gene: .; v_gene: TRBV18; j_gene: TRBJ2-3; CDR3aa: CASSPGTSTDTQYF; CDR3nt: TGTGCCAGCTCACCTGGGACTAGCACAGATACGCAGTATTTT
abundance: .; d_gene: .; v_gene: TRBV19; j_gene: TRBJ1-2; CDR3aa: CASKILRQDGYTF; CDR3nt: TGTGCCAGTAAGATACTACGACAGGATGGCTACACCTTC
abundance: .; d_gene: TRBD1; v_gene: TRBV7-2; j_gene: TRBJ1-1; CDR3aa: CASSKTGNTKAFF; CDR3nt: TGTGCCAGCAGCAAGACAGGGAACACTAAAGCTTTCTTT
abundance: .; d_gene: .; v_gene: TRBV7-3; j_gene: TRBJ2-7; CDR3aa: CASSSMEGPYEQYF; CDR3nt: TGTGCCAGCAGTTCGATGGAGGGCCCCTACGAGCAGTACTTC
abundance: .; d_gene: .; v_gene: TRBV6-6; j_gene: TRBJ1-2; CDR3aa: CASSFGGALGYGYTF; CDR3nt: TGTGCCAGCAGTTTTGGCGGGGCCCTAGGCTATGGCTACACCTTC
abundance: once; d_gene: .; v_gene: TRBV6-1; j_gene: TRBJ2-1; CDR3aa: CASSAFSYNEQFF; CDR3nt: TGTGCCAGCAGTGCTTTCTCCTACAATGAGCAGTTCTTC
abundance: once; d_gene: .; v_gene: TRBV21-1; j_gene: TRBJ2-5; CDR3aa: CASSKVSAAAVLETQYF; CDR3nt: TGTGCCAGCAGCAAAGTCTCGGCGGCAGCCGTTCTGGAGACCCAGTACTTC
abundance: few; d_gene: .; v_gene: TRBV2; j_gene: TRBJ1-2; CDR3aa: CASSDAQQGYGYTF; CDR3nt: TGTGCCAGCAGTGACGCACAACAGGGTTATGGCTACACCTTC
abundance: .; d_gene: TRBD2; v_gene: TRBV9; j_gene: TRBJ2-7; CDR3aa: CASSATVMGGEQYF; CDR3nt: TGTGCCAGCAGCGCCACCGTTATGGGGGGGGAGCAGTACTTC
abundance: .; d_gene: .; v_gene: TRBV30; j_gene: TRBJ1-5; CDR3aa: CAWSEGTPSNQPQHF; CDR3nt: TGTGCCTGGAGCGAGGGGACACCAAGCAATCAGCCCCAGCATTTT
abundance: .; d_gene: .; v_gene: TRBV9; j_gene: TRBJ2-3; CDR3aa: CASSATPGRPSTDTQYF; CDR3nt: TGTGCCAGCAGCGCGACTCCAGGGAGGCCCAGCACAGATACGCAGTATTTT
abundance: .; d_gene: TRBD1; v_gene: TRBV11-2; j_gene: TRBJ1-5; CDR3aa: CASSLAGGSVQPQHF; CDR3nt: TGTGCCAGCAGTCTGGCAGGGGGGAGCGTTCAGCCCCAGCATTTT
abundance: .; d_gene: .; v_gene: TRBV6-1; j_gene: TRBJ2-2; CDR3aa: CASIWETNTGELFF; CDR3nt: TGTGCCAGCATTTGGGAGACGAACACCGGGGAGCTGTTTTTT
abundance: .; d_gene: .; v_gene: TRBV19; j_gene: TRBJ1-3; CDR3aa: CASSTQGTGNTIYF; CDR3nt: TGTGCCAGTAGTACACAGGGTACTGGAAACACCATATATTTT
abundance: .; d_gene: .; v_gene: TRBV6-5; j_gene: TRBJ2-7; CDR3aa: CASSYSSGKINYEQYF; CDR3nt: TGTGCCAGCAGTTACTCGAGCGGAAAAATCAACTACGAGCAGTACTTC
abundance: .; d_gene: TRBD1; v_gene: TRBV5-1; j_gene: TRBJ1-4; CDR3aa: CASSIGDRGEKLFF; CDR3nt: TGCGCCAGCAGCATCGGGGACAGGGGTGAAAAACTGTTTTTT
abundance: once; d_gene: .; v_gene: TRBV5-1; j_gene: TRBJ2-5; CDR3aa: CASSLLSNRIQETQYF; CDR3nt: TGCGCCAGCAGCTTACTGTCCAACAGGATCCAAGAGACCCAGTACTTC
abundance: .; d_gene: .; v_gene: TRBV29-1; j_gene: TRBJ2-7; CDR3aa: CSVVPGSGEQYF; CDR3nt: TGCAGCGTTGTACCAGGATCGGGGGAGCAGTACTTC
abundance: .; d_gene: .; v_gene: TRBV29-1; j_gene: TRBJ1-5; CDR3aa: CSVHLGGNQPQHF; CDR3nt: TGCAGCGTTCACCTGGGGGGGAATCAGCCCCAGCATTTT
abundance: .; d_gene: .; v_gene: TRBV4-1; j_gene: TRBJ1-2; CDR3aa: CASSQVGVRDYGYTF; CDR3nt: TGCGCCAGCAGCCAAGTCGGGGTTCGTGACTATGGCTACACCTTC
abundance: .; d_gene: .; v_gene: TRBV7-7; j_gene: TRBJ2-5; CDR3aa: CASSLEAGGTQYF; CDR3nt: TGTGCTAGCAGCTTAGAGGCCGGGGGGACCCAGTACTTC
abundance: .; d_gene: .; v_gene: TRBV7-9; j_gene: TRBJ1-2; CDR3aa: CASSFGRGDLGYTF; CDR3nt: TGTGCCAGCAGCTTTGGCAGGGGAGACTTGGGCTACACCTTC
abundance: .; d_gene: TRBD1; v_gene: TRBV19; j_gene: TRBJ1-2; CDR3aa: CASNRGFSGYTF; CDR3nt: TGTGCCAGTAACAGGGGGTTTTCTGGCTACACCTTC
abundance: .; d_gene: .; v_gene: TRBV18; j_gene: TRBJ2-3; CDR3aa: CASSRTPDTQYF; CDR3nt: TGTGCCAGCTCACGGACTCCAGATACGCAGTATTTT
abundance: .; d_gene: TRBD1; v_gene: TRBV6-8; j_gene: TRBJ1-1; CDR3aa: CASSFVIPPRDRAEAFF; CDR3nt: TGTGCCAGCAGTTTCGTCATACCGCCGAGGGACAGGGCTGAAGCTTTCTTT
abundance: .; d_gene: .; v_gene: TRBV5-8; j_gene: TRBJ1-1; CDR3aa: CAGSLIRNTEAFF; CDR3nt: TGTGCCGGCAGCTTGATCCGGAACACTGAAGCTTTCTTT
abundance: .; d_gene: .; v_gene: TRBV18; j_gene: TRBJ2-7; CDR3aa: CASSPADQGYEQYF; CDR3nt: TGTGCCAGCTCACCAGCGGACCAGGGCTACGAGCAGTACTTC
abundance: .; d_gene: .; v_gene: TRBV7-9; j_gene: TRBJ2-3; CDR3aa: CASSETRLLRTDTQYF; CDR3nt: TGTGCCAGCAGCGAAACTAGATTGCTCCGCACAGATACGCAGTATTTT
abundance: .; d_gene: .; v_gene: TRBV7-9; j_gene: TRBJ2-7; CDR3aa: CSSSLPSYEQYF; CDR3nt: TGTTCCAGCAGCTTACCTTCCTACGAGCAGTACTTC
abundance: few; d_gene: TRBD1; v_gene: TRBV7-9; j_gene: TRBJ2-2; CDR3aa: CASSLGDRNTGELFF; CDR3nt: TGTGCCAGCAGCTTAGGGGACAGGAACACCGGGGAGCTGTTTTTT
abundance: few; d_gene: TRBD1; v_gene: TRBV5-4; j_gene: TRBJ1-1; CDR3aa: CASIQGAGTEAFF; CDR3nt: TGTGCCAGCATACAGGGGGCGGGCACTGAAGCTTTCTTT
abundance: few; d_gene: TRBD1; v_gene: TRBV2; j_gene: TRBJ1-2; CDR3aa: CASSERQGVPSYGYTF; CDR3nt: TGTGCCAGCAGTGAACGACAGGGCGTACCGAGCTATGGCTACACCTTC
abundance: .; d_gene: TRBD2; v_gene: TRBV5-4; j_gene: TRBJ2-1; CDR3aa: CASSPGLAGGDNEQFF; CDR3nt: TGTGCCAGCAGCCCGGGGCTAGCGGGAGGGGACAATGAGCAGTTCTTC
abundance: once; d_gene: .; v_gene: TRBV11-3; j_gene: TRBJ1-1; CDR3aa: CASSSNLNTEAFF; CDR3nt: TGTGCCAGCAGCTCAAATCTGAACACTGAAGCTTTCTTT
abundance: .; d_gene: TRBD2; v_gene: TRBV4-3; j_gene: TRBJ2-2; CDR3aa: CASSQDSGRRTGELFF; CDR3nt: TGCGCCAGCAGCCAAGATTCCGGGAGGAGGACCGGGGAGCTGTTTTTT
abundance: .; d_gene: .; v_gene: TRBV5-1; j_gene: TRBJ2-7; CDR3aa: CASSLDPSGMDSYEQYF; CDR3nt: TGCGCCAGCAGCTTGGATCCTTCGGGGATGGATTCCTACGAGCAGTACTTC
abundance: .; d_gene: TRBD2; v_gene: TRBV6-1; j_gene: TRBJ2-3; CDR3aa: CASVSSGTPTQYF; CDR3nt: TGTGCCAGCGTGTCTAGCGGCACCCCCACGCAGTATTTT
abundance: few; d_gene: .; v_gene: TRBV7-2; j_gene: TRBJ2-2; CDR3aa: CASSLSSRQGPTGELFF; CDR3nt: TGTGCCAGCAGCTTATCATCGCGGCAGGGGCCCACCGGGGAGCTGTTTTTT
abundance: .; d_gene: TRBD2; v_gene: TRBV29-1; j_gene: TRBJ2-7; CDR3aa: CSCGAGGPYEQYF; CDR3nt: TGCAGCTGCGGAGCGGGAGGACCCTACGAGCAGTACTTC
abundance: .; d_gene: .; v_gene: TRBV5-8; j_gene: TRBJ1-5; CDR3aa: CASSLIRGSDQPQHF; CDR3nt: TGTGCCAGCAGCTTAATTCGGGGGTCCGATCAGCCCCAGCATTTT
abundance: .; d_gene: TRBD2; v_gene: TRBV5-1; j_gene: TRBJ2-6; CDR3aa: CASSAGTSGSPGANVLTF; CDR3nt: TGCGCCAGCAGCGCTGGGACTAGCGGGAGCCCTGGGGCCAACGTCCTGACTTTC
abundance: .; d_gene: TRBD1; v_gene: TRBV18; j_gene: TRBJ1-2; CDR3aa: CASSSGQRNYGYTF; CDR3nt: TGTGCCAGCTCATCGGGACAGAGGAACTATGGCTACACCTTC
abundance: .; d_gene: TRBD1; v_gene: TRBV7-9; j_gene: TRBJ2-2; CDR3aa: CASRTGAANTGELFF; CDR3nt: TGTGCCAGCAGGACAGGGGCCGCCAACACCGGGGAGCTGTTTTTT
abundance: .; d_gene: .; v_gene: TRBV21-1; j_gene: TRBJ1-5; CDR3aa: CASDLGQVANQPQHF; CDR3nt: TGTGCCAGCGATTTGGGACAGGTCGCGAATCAGCCCCAGCATTTT
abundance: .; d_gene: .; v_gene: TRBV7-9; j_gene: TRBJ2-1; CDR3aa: CASSLDGFGRANNEQFF; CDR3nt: TGTGCCAGCAGCTTAGACGGGTTTGGCAGGGCTAACAATGAGCAGTTCTTC
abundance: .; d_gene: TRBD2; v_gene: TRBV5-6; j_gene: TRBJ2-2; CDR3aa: CASSFETAGYTGELFF; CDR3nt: TGTGCCAGCAGCTTCGAGACAGCGGGGTACACCGGGGAGCTGTTTTTT
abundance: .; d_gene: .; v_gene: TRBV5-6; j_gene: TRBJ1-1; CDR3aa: CASSLEGSGAFF; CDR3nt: TGTGCCAGCAGCTTGGAAGGTAGCGGAGCTTTCTTT